This entry lists 27 T cell receptor beta chains sequenced from one sample in a study of blood T cells in healthy people across ages. Then a second PCR, running about 6 to 11 cycles, was carried out with a sample-barcoded 5' primer and a J-beta primer mix. In TCRdb, the 5' RACE reads were re-called with MiXCR into one record per CDR3 protein. The sample lists about 1 million distinct CDR3 sequences, over 35% occurring once. Sequencing input: blood. The receptor source for this set is a woman aged 55-69 years in good health.

The chain is built from TRBV7-8 and TRBJ2-7, with D perhaps TRBD1 (7 bases). Trimming stripped 5 bases from V and 4 bases from J, with 21 bases between. Germline V gene sequence: CDR1 SGHVS, CDR2 FQNEAQ. The CDR3 spans 16 residues. CDR3 amino acids: CASSPKGGQRIYEQYF. DNA for the CDR3: TGTGCCAGCAGCCCGAAGGGGGGACAGCGGATTTACGAGCAGTACTTC. Drawing the rest from reference TRBV7-8 and TRBJ2-7, the complete variable domain is GAGVSQSPRYKVAKRGQDVALRCDPISGHVSLFWYQQALGQGPEFLTYFQNEAQLDKSGLPSDRFFAERPEGSVSTLKIQRTQQEDSAVYLCASSPKGGQRIYEQYFGPGTRLTVT.

This clonotype has a handful of counts. The CDR3 here is CSAPKDRAGEYTF. Here the CDR3 DNA reads TGCAGTGCCCCTAAGGACAGAGCTGGGGAGTACACCTTC. V gene TRBV20-1 combines with J gene TRBJ1-2; tentative D call: TRBD1 (6 bases). CDR1 is DFQATT and CDR2 is SNEGSKA in the germline V gene (reference sequence). V lost 6 bases and J 11 bases, leaving 22 bases between the germline ends. CDR3 size: 13 residues.

This clonotype was found a few times. The chain joins TRBV4-1 to TRBJ1-6; weak D call: TRBD1 (5 bases). Per the germline V gene, CDR1 is MGHRA and CDR2 is YSYEKL. Trimming took 0 bases from V and 6 from J, leaving 9 bases between them. The CDR3 has 15 residues. CDR3: CASSQEAGGNSPLHF. The DNA for the CDR3 is TGCGCCAGCAGCCAAGAGGCGGGGGGTAATTCACCCCTCCACTTT.

The chain is built from TRBV7-6 and TRBJ2-5, with 12 bases aligning to TRBD1. The DNA end lines up better with TRBJ2-7; the J call may be wrong. Germline CDR1 is SGHVS and CDR2 is FNYEAQ. The CDR3 runs to 15 residues. The CDR3 sequence: CASSLGDRGLHEQYF. For the CDR3, the DNA is TGTGCCAGCAGCTTAGGGGACAGGGGGCTCCACGAGCAGTACTTC.

The chain recombines TRBV15 with TRBJ2-7; 8 bases match TRBD1. The assigned J gene may be wrong: the sequence end matches TRBJ2-5 better. This CDR3 region has 15 residues. Germline-derived CDR1 and CDR2 are LNHNV and YYDKDF (reference sequence). The CDR3 DNA reads as TGTGCCACCAGCAAGACAGGGGTGGTTGGGGAGACCCAGTACTTC. It specifies CATSKTGVVGETQYF.

The chain employs TRBV12-3 or TRBV12-4 and TRBJ1-4; maybe TRBD1 (5 bases). The length of the CDR3 is 14 residues. V was trimmed by 3 bases and J by 7 bases, leaving 12 bases between them. CDR3 coding DNA: TGTGCCAGCAGTTTCGTCATTCAGGGTGAAAAACTGTTTTTT. It codes for CASSFVIQGEKLFF.

This clonotype showed up just a few times. The rearrangement uses TRBV4-1 and TRBJ1-5; maybe TRBD1 (5 bases). This CDR3 comprises 14 residues. CDR1 and CDR2 (germline): MGHRA, YSYEKL. Trimming left V 1 base short and J 9 bases short, with 13 bases between. The CDR3 DNA is TGCGCCAGCAGCCAAGTGGGGGGGTTGAGGCCCCAGCATTTT. Translating it yields CASSQVGGLRPQHF.

The table lists this clonotype with a few counts. The CDR3 coding sequence is TGTGCCAGCAGCCAAGATACCCGGACAGGAGGGTCAACTAATGAAAAACTGTTTTTT. Amino acid sequence: CASSQDTRTGGSTNEKLFF. J is TRBJ1-4 and V is TRBV3-1; the match to TRBD1 covers 7 bases. CDR3 size: 19 residues. V dropped 0 bases and J dropped 0; count of bases not matched to a gene: 10. The germline V gene encodes CDR1 LGHDT and CDR2 YNNKEL (reference sequence).

The rearrangement links TRBV6-5 to TRBJ2-2; 8 nucleotides match TRBD2. The CDR3 extends over 15 amino acids. Germline V CDR1 and CDR2: MNHEY, SVGAGI. V lost 5 bases and J lost 0; bases outside the gene matches: 2. The CDR3 coding sequence is TGTGCCAGCAGTGTGGGACTAGCGAACACCGGGGAGCTGTTTTTT. This gives the protein CASSVGLANTGELFF.

The chain joins TRBV10-1 to TRBJ2-7; D may correspond to TRBD1 or TRBD2 (5 bases each). From germline, CDR1 is WNHNN and CDR2 SYGVQD (reference sequence). The V end lost 7 bases, the J end lost 0 bases, and 16 bases lay between the germline ends. The CDR3 has 15 amino acids. The CDR3 coding sequence is TGCGCCAGCAACCAGAGGGGCGAACCCTCCTACGAGCAGTACTTC. Its protein product is CASNQRGEPSYEQYF.

V is TRBV5-1 and J is TRBJ1-4; no clear D gene. Germline V gene sequence: CDR1 SGHRS, CDR2 YFSETQ. V was shortened by 3 bases and J by 3 bases, with 12 bases between the two germline ends. CDR3 size: 15 residues. DNA of the CDR3: TGCGCCAGCAGCTCCCTATTGGGAGCTAATGAAAAACTGTTTTTT. Residues: CASSSLLGANEKLFF. The whole variable domain, remainder taken from reference TRBV5-1 and TRBJ1-4, is KAGVTQTPRYLIKTRGQQVTLSCSPISGHRSVSWYQQTPGQGLQFLFEYFSETQRNKGNFPGRFSGRQFSNSRSEMNVSTLELGDSALYLCASSSLLGANEKLFFGSGTQLSVL.

This clonotype has just a few counts. The gene calls are TRBV7-3 and TRBJ2-3, with D possibly matching TRBD2 (5 bases). Germline CDR1 is SGHTA and CDR2 is FQGTGA. This CDR3 region has 15 residues. Trimming pared 5 bases from V and 1 base from J, leaving 13 bases between. CDR3 coding DNA: TGTGCCAGCAGCCAGAGGGCCGGTGGCACAGATACGCAGTATTTT. Translation gives CASSQRAGGTDTQYF.

The table lists this clonotype with a few counts. The chain joins TRBV18 to TRBJ2-4; the match to TRBD2 covers 7 bases. The CDR3 is 21 amino acids. V was clipped by 2 bases and J by 1 base; unmatched bases: 20. CDR1 is KGHSH, CDR2 LQKENI, per germline. CDR3 DNA: TGTGCCAGCTCACCATTGATCCTAGCGGAGGGGATACCTCTCGCCAAAAACATTCAGTACTTC. Residues: CASSPLILAEGIPLAKNIQYF.

This sequence joins TRBV11-2 and TRBJ2-4; perhaps TRBD1 as D (6 bases). Per germline, CDR1 SGHAT and CDR2 FQNNGV. CDR3 size: 18 residues. V lost 0 bases and J lost 0, with 15 bases in between. The CDR3 bases are TGTGCCAGCAGCTTAGACAGGGAAGGGGGATTAGCCAAAAACATTCAGTACTTC. It encodes CASSLDREGGLAKNIQYF.

This clonotype was seen a handful of times. The V call is TRBV12-3 or TRBV12-4, the J call TRBJ1-5, with D possibly matching TRBD1 (5 bases). This CDR3 has 16 amino acids. V was pared by 6 bases and J by 6 bases, with 21 bases between. CDR3 sequence reads: CASRSTRDPNIQPQHF. As DNA, the CDR3 is TGTGCCAGCAGGTCAACCCGGGACCCCAATATTCAGCCCCAGCATTTT.

The chain couples TRBV7-2 to TRBJ1-2; 7 bases fit TRBD1. Germline V gene lookup returns CDR1 SGHTA and CDR2 FQGNSA. V lost 4 bases and J lost 1; bases outside the gene matches: 3. This CDR3 is 14 amino acids long. In DNA, the CDR3 is TGTGCCAGCAGCTCGGGACAGATTAACTATGGCTACACCTTC. It translates to CASSSGQINYGYTF.

This clonotype was recorded a few times. The gene calls are TRBV20-1 and TRBJ1-6; 7 bases align to TRBD1. Trimming removed 6 bases from V and 5 bases from J; junction bases left unmatched: 4. Germline loops: CDR1 DFQATT, CDR2 SNEGSKA (reference sequence). CDR3 length: 13 residues. The CDR3 nucleotides read TGCAGTGCAAACAGGGGACATAATTCACCCCTCCACTTT. The encoded protein is CSANRGHNSPLHF.

This clonotype was seen a handful of times. This chain connects TRBV27 to TRBJ2-3, with 7 bases matching TRBD1. The V gene's germline CDR1 is MNHEY and CDR2 SMNVEV (reference sequence). This CDR3 is built from 15 residues. V shed 5 bases and J 1 base; nucleotides not matched to a gene: 6. The CDR3: CASSQRGLGTDTQYF. For the CDR3, the DNA is TGTGCCAGCAGTCAAAGGGGGCTAGGCACAGATACGCAGTATTTT.

This clonotype showed up just a few times. V is TRBV27 and J is TRBJ2-7; TRBD2 matches at 12 bases. Trimming took 4 bases from V and 1 from J; bases not matched to a gene: 11. Germline values: CDR1 MNHEY, CDR2 SMNVEV (reference sequence). The CDR3 contains 18 residues. CDR3 in amino acids: CASSSSSGLAGWSYEQYF. Written as DNA, the CDR3 is TGTGCCAGCAGTTCCAGCTCTGGACTAGCGGGATGGTCCTACGAGCAGTACTTC.

This clonotype has only a few counts. The V call is TRBV6-5, the J call TRBJ1-2; D gene unclear. Germline V lookup: CDR1 MNHEY, CDR2 SVGAGI. This CDR3 is 11 amino acids long. Trimming took off 4 bases at V and 8 bases at J, with 8 bases between the two ends. The CDR3 protein is CASSSPGGYTF. Here the CDR3 DNA reads TGTGCCAGCAGTTCACCCGGCGGCTACACCTTC.

As for this clonotype: The junction shows a germline mismatch at one end, possibly a read error. The chain links TRBV27 to TRBJ2-7, with D perhaps TRBD1 (8 bases). Germline-derived CDR1 and CDR2 are MNHEY and SMNVEV (reference sequence). CDR3 length: 15 residues. The CDR3 nucleotides are TGTGCCAGCAGAAATTACAGGGGGGGAACCTACGAGCAGAACTTC. It translates to CASRNYRGGTYEQNF.

The chain uses TRBV25-1 and TRBJ2-1; perhaps TRBD2 as D (6 bases). The CDR3 contains 14 residues. V was cut by 3 bases and J by 9 bases, with 15 bases left in between. The V gene's germline CDR1 is MGHDK and CDR2 SYGVNS. CDR3 amino acids: CASSERVGGTEQFF. The CDR3 DNA reads TGTGCCAGCAGTGAGAGGGTAGGAGGGACTGAGCAGTTCTTC.

This clonotype turned up a few times. V gene TRBV24-1 combines with J gene TRBJ2-7, with D perhaps being TRBD1 or TRBD2 (5 bases each). Germline V CDR1 and CDR2: KGHDR, SFDVKD. The germline V and J ends were trimmed by 4 bases and 4 bases, with 10 bases remaining between them. The CDR3 sequence is 13 residues long. Written as DNA, the CDR3 is TGTGCCACCAGTGAGGGGGAGTGGTACGAGCAGTACTTC. It specifies CATSEGEWYEQYF.

V is TRBV18 and J is TRBJ2-5; TRBD1 is a possible D gene (5 bases). The CDR3 is 13 residues long. The germline V and J ends were trimmed by 2 bases and 4 bases, with 8 bases remaining between them. In germline, CDR1 is KGHSH, CDR2 LQKENI. Here the CDR3 reads CASSPSDRETQYF. Here the CDR3 DNA reads TGTGCCAGCTCACCATCTGACAGAGAGACCCAGTACTTC.

The table lists this clonotype with a few counts. This sequence joins TRBV10-3 and TRBJ2-3; weak D call: TRBD1 (6 bases). V shed 10 bases and J shed 2 bases, with 13 bases lying between them. Germline values: CDR1 ENHRY, CDR2 SYGVKD. The CDR3 has 13 residues. The DNA for the CDR3 is TGTGCCAGCAGGGACACTAACACAGATACGCAGTATTTT. It is translated as CASRDTNTDTQYF.

Concerning this clonotype itself: The germline gene is not matched at one end of the junction; a read error may be the cause. The chain uses TRBV7-2 and TRBJ2-1; perhaps TRBD2 as D (5 bases). Germline CDR1 is SGHTA and CDR2 is FQGNSA. The CDR3 loop spans 13 amino acids. This CDR3 is CARSGRTSNEQFF. For the CDR3, the DNA is TGTGCCCGCAGCGGCCGGACGAGCAATGAGCAGTTCTTC.

The J gene is TRBJ2-7, the V gene TRBV6-5; no definite D call. The germline V and J ends were trimmed by 11 bases and 0 bases, with 11 bases remaining between them. The CDR3 totals 12 residues. Per the germline V gene, CDR1 is MNHEY and CDR2 is SVGAGI. The CDR3 DNA is TGTGCCGCCCACGGCAGCTCCTACGAGCAGTACTTC. Translated: CAAHGSSYEQYF.